The sequence of this T cell receptor (beta chain) was determined in a study of CD8 T cells in Susac syndrome. Reverse transcription of roughly 0.5 to 1 ug RNA was carried out with random hexamers. Multiplex immunoSEQ PCR targeted 54 Vbeta and 13 Jbeta TCR beta segments. Each CDR3 protein gets one entry after TCRdb re-called the immunoSEQ multiplex PCR reads with MiXCR. The table has roughly 200,000 distinct CDR3 sequences, roughly 95% seen once; the top ten hold about 0.1%. Trimming took 3 bases from V and 3 from J, leaving 9 bases between them. The CDR3 has 12 amino acids. Germline CDR1 and CDR2: DFQATT and SNEGSKA (reference sequence).

The specimen was CD4+ T cells from PBMCs. This receptor was obtained from a human donor in good health. The chain combines TRBV20-1 with TRBJ2-7, with D tentatively TRBD1 (5 bases). Written as DNA, the CDR3 is TGCAGTGCTAGGGATCAGGGCTACGAGCAGTACTTC. It translates to CSARDQGYEQYF.